The TCR beta chain described here comes from a study of PD-1 blockade in classical Hodgkin lymphoma (dated by TCRdb to the early 2020s). As for the study more broadly: Nivolumab dosing was 3 mg/kg intravenously every 2 weeks, continuing until either disease progression or unacceptable toxicity. To define a peripheral blood immune signature of response to PD-1 blockade in classical Hodgkin lymphoma, the study combined TCR beta sequencing with CyTOF.

Overall study outcomes, separate from this receptor: Only a single clinical trial cohort was studied, and what caused the repertoire differences, possibly disease activity or prior therapy, remained undefined. Baseline TCR diversity was reported as lower in newly diagnosed patients than in healthy donors, and lower still in relapsed/refractory patients. By C4D1, a significant rise was seen in CD4+ TCR diversity but not in CD8+ TCR diversity (p=0.0027 vs p=0.16), and the rise was most apparent among complete responders (p=0.02). Trial patients achieving complete response had baseline diversity similar to newly diagnosed patients, whereas partial responders and progressors had significantly lower diversity. Lower diversity was observed in patients in whom nivolumab was started less than 1 year after ASCT, and these patients were excluded from later analyses so that confounding by immune reconstitution would be avoided.

Genomic DNA was extracted with the Qiagen DNeasy kit from unsorted PBMCs and from negatively selected CD4+ and CD8+ fractions. Using primers that anneal to V and J segments, immunoSEQ multiplex PCR amplified the TCR beta CDR3 regions. A synthetic immune receptor repertoire was used to minimize amplification bias, and remaining bias was computationally removed after sequencing. In the authors' own workflow: Custom Python scripts were used to quantify repertoire diversity as the Shannon entropy index. Unsorted, CD4+ and CD8+ repertoires were examined separately, except in combined analyses, for which CD4+ and CD8+ sequences were merged in silico. Clonal expansion was defined as at least a 2-fold frequency increase after treatment relative to C1D1, with a pseudocount of 0.5 for undetected baseline clones. Singleton clones were defined as clones with 0 or 1 copy at C1D1, and non-singleton clones were defined as clones with 2 or more copies. By matching protein sequences in sorted samples from the same patient, clones expanded in unsorted samples were annotated as CD4+, CD8+ or unknown. Wilcoxon tests on paired samples were used to test diversity changes from C1D1 to C4D1. Held by TCRdb, this immuneACCESS table contains in-frame sequences only and omits some clones. Under half of the omission traces to an unresolved V gene where checked; the cause of the rest is unknown. That table supplies the V and J calls and clone size; D and trimming were determined from the DNA. The table for this sample lists 95,000 or so clones; roughly 84% of them were counted only once. 9% to 15% of the sample is held by the ten biggest clonotypes.

The V end gives up 3 bases and the J end 5 bases, leaving 7 bases in the junction not matched to a gene. As encoded in the germline V gene, CDR1 is KGHSH while CDR2 is LQKENI. From the cysteine through the phenylalanine, the CDR3 covers 17 amino acids. Just CDR3 DNA is preserved here, 51 bases in frame from base 1. This specimen's time point label, per the study, means: cycle 1 day 1 (C1D1), immediately before nivolumab initiation. Every trial patient had relapsed following autologous stem cell transplantation, and prior brentuximab vedotin exposure was what differed among cohorts A, B and C. The trial cohort included 55 to 65 patients with relapsed/refractory classical Hodgkin lymphoma, and each patient had a best overall response of complete response, partial response or progressive disease. Trial patients were treated with single-agent nivolumab in the multi-cohort phase II CheckMate 205 trial. Best overall response was determined by an independent review committee according to the 2007 International Working Group response criteria. PBMCs from the trial were collected at three points: immediately before nivolumab initiation (C1D1), and during therapy at cycle 2 day 1 and cycle 4 day 1. Peripheral blood was collected in 8 mL Vacutainer Cell Preparation Tubes, from which PBMCs were isolated by centrifugation and then cryopreserved.

Points on this clone: There is no known antigen for this receptor. One base away there is no much larger clone; base qualities are not given.

This TCR was recovered from a human donor with classical Hodgkin lymphoma. Recombination joined TRBV18 with TRBJ2-1; 13 central bases correspond to TRBD2. The material sequenced was peripheral blood mononuclear cells (PBMCs), taken at baseline. The DNA sequence follows: TGTGCCAGCTCACCCCTCCCCGGGACTAGCGGGAACAATGAGCAGTTCTTC. It translates as CASSPLPGTSGNNEQFF.